The clone carrying this T cell receptor (beta chain) was seen repeatedly, ten times or more. No antigen is known for it. These data belong to a study of neurological immune-mediated disorders. Libraries used 2 million unsorted PBMCs kept frozen in RNAlater. Study outcomes and limitations: There was no clinical or MRI feature that showed an association with the multiple sclerosis repertoire cluster.

TCRdb itself ran the 5' RACE reads through MiXCR, one entry per CDR3 protein. The sample comprises about 46,000 distinct CDR3 sequences, about 2% of which are singletons, and roughly 2% rests with the top ten. V was cut by 5 bases and J by 5 bases, with 15 bases left in between. CDR1 is DFQATT, CDR2 SNEGSKA, per germline (reference sequence). This CDR3 spans 14 amino acids. The rearrangement uses TRBV20-1 and TRBJ1-4; D not resolved. This TCR was recovered from a woman aged 40 to 50 with multiple sclerosis. Sequencing input: PBMCs. The CDR3 DNA reads TGCAGTGCTCCACACGGACTGTCGAATGAAAAACTGTTTTTT. Its protein is CSAPHGLSNEKLFF.